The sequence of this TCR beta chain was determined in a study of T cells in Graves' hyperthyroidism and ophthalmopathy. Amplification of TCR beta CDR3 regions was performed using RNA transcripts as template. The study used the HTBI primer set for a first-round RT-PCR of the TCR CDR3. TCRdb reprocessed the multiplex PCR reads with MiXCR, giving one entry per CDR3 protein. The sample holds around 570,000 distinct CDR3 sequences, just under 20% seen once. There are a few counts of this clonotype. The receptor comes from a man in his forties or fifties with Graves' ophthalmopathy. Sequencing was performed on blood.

In DNA form, the CDR3 reads TGCAGTGCTAGAGGCCCTTCGACAGGGAAGGCCCAGTACTTC. It is translated as CSARGPSTGKAQYF. The chain couples TRBV20-1 to TRBJ2-5, with 7 bases identical to TRBD1. The CDR3 sequence is 14 residues long. The V and J ends lost 1 base and 9 bases, in that order; junction bases with no gene match: 11. Germline CDR1 is DFQATT and CDR2 is SNEGSKA (reference sequence).